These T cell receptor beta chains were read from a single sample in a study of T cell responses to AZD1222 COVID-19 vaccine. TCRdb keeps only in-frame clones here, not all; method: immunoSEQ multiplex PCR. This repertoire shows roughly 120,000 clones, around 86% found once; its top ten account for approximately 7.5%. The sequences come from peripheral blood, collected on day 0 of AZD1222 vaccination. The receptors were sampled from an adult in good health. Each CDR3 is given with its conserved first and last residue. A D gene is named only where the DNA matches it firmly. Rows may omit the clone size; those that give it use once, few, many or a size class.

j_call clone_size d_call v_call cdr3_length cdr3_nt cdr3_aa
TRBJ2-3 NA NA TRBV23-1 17 TGCGCCAGCAGTCAATCGAAACACCCGGGGGACACAGATACGCAGTATTTT CASSQSKHPGDTDTQYF
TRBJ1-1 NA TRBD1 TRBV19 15 TGTGCCAGTACTACAGGGGGTAGTATGAACACTGAAGCTTTCTTT CASTTGGSMNTEAFF
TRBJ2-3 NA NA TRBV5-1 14 TGCGCCAGCAGCCACCTGGGGAGCACAGATACGCAGTATTTT CASSHLGSTDTQYF
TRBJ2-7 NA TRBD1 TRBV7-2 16 TGTGCCAGCAGCTACGCGACAGGGGGCGCCTCCTACGAGCAGTACTTC CASSYATGGASYEQYF
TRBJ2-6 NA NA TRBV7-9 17 TGTGCCAGCAGCCCCCTCACTTTTGGGTCTGGGGCCAACGTCCTGACTTTC CASSPLTFGSGANVLTF
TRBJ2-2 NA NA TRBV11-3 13 TGTGCCAGCAGCTTACGTGCGCGGGGGGAGCTGTTTTTT CASSLRARGELFF
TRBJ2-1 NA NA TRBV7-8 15 TGTGCCAGCAGACCCGGGAGGGGGCGGTACAATGAGCAGTTCTTC CASRPGRGRYNEQFF
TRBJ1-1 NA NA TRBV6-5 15 TGTGCCAGCAGTTTCGCCCCCCAGGGAGCCACTGAAGCTTTCTTT CASSFAPQGATEAFF
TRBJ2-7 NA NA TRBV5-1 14 TGCGCCAGCAGCCGGGCCACCAGCTCCTACGAGCAGTACTTC CASSRATSSYEQYF
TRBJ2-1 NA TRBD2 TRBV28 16 TGTGCCAGCAGTTCCAGCGGGATGAGCAAATACAATGAGCAGTTCTTC CASSSSGMSKYNEQFF
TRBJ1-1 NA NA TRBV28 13 TGTGCCAGCATCTACACGTTCGGGTCTGAAGCTTTCTTT CASIYTFGSEAFF
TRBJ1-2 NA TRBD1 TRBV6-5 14 TGTGCCAGCAGCCTTGGGACAGGCATGGATGGCTACACCTTC CASSLGTGMDGYTF
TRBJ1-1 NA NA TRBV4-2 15 TGTGCCAGCAGCCCCCCCCGGGCCACGGGGACTGAAGCTTTCTTT CASSPPRATGTEAFF
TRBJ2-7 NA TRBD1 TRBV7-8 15 TGTGCCAGCAGCAGATCACCGGGACAGACCTACGAGCAGTACTTC CASSRSPGQTYEQYF
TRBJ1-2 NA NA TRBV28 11 TGTGCCAGCACGCGGAGCTATGGCTACACCTTC CASTRSYGYTF
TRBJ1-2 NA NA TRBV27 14 TGTGCCAGCAGTTTATCATGGGACCCGGGAGGCTACACCTTC CASSLSWDPGGYTF
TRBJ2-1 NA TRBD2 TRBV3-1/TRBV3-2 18 TGTGCCAGCAGCCAAGTCTCTAGCGGAGGGAGCTCCTACAATGAGCAGTTCTTC CASSQVSSGGSSYNEQFF
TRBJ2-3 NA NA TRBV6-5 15 TGTGCCAGCAGGAAGAGGGGAGTTGACACAGATACGCAGTATTTT CASRKRGVDTDTQYF
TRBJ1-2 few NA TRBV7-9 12 TGTGCCAGCAGCTTACAGGAAGATGGCTACACCTTC CASSLQEDGYTF
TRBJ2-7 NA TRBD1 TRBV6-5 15 TGTGCCAGCAGTTACCTGACAGGGGGCAGGTACGAGCAGTACTTC CASSYLTGGRYEQYF
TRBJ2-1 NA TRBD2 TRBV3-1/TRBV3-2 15 TGTGCCAGCAGCCAAGATTTAGCGGGAGCCAATGAGCAGTTCTTC CASSQDLAGANEQFF
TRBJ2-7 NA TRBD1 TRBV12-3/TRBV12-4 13 TGTGCCAGCAGGGAACAGGGGCAGTCCGAGCAGTACTTC CASREQGQSEQYF
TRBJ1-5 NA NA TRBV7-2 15 TGTGCCAGCAGCTTAGTGGGTAATAGCAATCAGCCCCAGCATTTT CASSLVGNSNQPQHF
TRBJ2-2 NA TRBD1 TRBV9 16 TGTGCCAGCAGCCCCGGGACAGGCAAAGGGTCCGGGGAGCTGTTTTTT CASSPGTGKGSGELFF
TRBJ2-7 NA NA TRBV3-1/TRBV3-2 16 TGTGCCAGCAGCCAAGATCTTCGGGGGAGGTCCTACGAGCAGTACTTC CASSQDLRGRSYEQYF
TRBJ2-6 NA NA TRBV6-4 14 TGTGCCAGCAGTCAGAATTCTGGGGCCAACGTCCTGACTTTC CASSQNSGANVLTF
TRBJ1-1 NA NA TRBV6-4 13 TGTGCCAGCAGTTCTCGAGTGAACACTGAAGCTTTCTTT CASSSRVNTEAFF
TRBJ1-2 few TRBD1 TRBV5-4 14 TGTGCCAGCAGCTTGGATGGGACAGGGTGGGGCTACACCTTC CASSLDGTGWGYTF
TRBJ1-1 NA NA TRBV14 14 TGTGCCAGCAGCCTTATGACGGGGAACACTGAAGCTTTCTTT CASSLMTGNTEAFF
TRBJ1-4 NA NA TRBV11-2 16 TGTGCCAGCAGCTTAGTCGCGGCGGAATGGACTGAAAAACTGTTTTTT CASSLVAAEWTEKLFF
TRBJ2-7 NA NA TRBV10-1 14 TGCGCCAGCAGTGAGATAACTACAGGGTCGTGGCAGTACTTC CASSEITTGSWQYF
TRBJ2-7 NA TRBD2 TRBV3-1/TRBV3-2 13 TGTGCCAGCAGCCTGGAGGCGGGAGGGTTGCAGTACTTC CASSLEAGGLQYF
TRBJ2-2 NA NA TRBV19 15 TGTGCCAGTAGTCCCAGGACCATGAACACCGGGGAGCTGTTTTTT CASSPRTMNTGELFF
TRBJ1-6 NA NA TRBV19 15 TGTGCCAGTATTGAACCGGGACGGCGGAATTCACCCCTCCACTTT CASIEPGRRNSPLHF
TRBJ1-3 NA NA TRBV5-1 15 TGCGCCAGCAGCGAGATGGGGGTTGCTGGAAACACCATATATTTT CASSEMGVAGNTIYF
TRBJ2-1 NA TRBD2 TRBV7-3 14 TGTGCCAGCAGCGTAGCGTCGGGGGGAAATGAGCAGTTCTTC CASSVASGGNEQFF
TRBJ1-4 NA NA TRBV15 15 TGTGCCACCAGCAGAGATCCCGGGGATGGGGAAAAACTGTTTTTT CATSRDPGDGEKLFF
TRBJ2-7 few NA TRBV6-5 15 TGTGCCAGCAGTTATGAAGGGAGTGGGACCTACGAGCAGTACTTC CASSYEGSGTYEQYF
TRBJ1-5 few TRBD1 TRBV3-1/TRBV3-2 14 TGTGCCAGCAGCCCTATCAGGGACAGCACGCCCCAGCATTTT CASSPIRDSTPQHF
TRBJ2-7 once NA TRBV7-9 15 TGTGCCAGCAGCCGTGCCGGGACGGCAACCTACGAGCAGTACTTC CASSRAGTATYEQYF
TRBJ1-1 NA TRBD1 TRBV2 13 TGTGCCAGCAGTCGGGACAGTAACACTGAAGCTTTCTTT CASSRDSNTEAFF
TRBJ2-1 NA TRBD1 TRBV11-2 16 TGTGCCAGCAGCTTAGTGGGGACAGCCCCCTACAATGAGCAGTTCTTC CASSLVGTAPYNEQFF
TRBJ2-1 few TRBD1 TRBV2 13 TGTGCCAGCACACAGGGGATTTACAATGAGCAGTTCTTC CASTQGIYNEQFF
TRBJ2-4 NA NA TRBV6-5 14 TGTGCCAGCAACCCAGGGGCGGACGGAAACATTCAGTACTTC CASNPGADGNIQYF
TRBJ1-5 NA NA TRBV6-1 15 TGTGCCAGCAGTGAATTGTGGAGTAGCAATCAGCCCCAGCATTTT CASSELWSSNQPQHF
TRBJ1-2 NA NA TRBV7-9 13 TGTGCCAGCAGCTTTTCAGCGGACTATGGCTACACCTTC CASSFSADYGYTF
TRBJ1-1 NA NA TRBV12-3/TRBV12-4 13 TGTGCCAGCAGTTCAGGGTGGAACACTGAAGCTTTCTTT CASSSGWNTEAFF
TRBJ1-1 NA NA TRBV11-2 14 TGTGCCAGCAGCTCCCAACAGGGTATGACTGAAGCTTTCTTT CASSSQQGMTEAFF
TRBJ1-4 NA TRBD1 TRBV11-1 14 TGTGCCAGCAGCCTCGACAGGGTTAATGAAAAACTGTTTTTT CASSLDRVNEKLFF
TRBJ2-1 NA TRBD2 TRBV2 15 TGTGCCAGCAGTCCAGGACTAGCGGGAGGGAATGAGCAGTTCTTC CASSPGLAGGNEQFF
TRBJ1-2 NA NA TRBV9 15 TGTGCCAGCAGCGTAGCTACGAGAGATAACTATGGCTACACCTTC CASSVATRDNYGYTF
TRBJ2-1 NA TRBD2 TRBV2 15 TGTGCCAGCAGTATTGGACTAGCGGGGACGGATGAGCAGTTCTTC CASSIGLAGTDEQFF
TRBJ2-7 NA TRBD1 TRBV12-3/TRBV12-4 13 TGTGCCAGCAGTTCGTGGACAGGCGTCGCGCAGTACTTC CASSSWTGVAQYF
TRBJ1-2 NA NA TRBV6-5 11 TGTGCCGCCAGCGCGTTCGGGGCCGACACCTTC CAASAFGADTF
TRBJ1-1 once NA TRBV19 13 TGTGCCAGTAGTATACGACAGAACACTGAAGCTTTCTTT CASSIRQNTEAFF
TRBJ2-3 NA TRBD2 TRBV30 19 TGTGCCTGGAACCGGGGACAGGAGAGGACTAGCGGTAACACAGATACGCAGTATTTT CAWNRGQERTSGNTDTQYF
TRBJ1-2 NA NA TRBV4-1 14 TGCGCCAGCAGCCAGCCCAGGGGAACTTATGGCTACACCTTC CASSQPRGTYGYTF
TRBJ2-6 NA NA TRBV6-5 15 TGTGCCAGCAGGGACGGGGCCGCTGGGGCCAACGTCCTGACTTTC CASRDGAAGANVLTF
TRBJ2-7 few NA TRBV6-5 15 TGTGCCAGCAGTTACTCGGCTAGCGAACCCTACGAGCAGTACTTC CASSYSASEPYEQYF
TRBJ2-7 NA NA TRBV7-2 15 TGTGCCAGCAGCTTGAGTTCGACTGAAAACTACGAGCAGTACTTC CASSLSSTENYEQYF